The 3 T cell receptor beta chains listed next were all sequenced from one sample in a study of identical twins. Each CDR3 protein gets one entry after TCRdb re-called the 5' RACE reads with MiXCR. The data show 350,000 to 600,000 distinct CDR3 sequences, around 14% seen once. This sample was shared with a second study, whose subject was yellow fever vaccine responses in identical twins.

Sequencing was done on a sample of CD4+ T cells sorted from blood. All receptors derive from a woman aged 18-35 years in good health.

This clonotype was detected ten times or more. The chain recombines TRBV24-1 with TRBJ2-1, with D unclear. The germline V and J ends were trimmed by 2 bases and 11 bases, with 15 bases remaining between them. Germline values: CDR1 KGHDR, CDR2 SFDVKD. The length of the CDR3 is 14 residues. The CDR3 is CATSDSRWGTQQFF. The CDR3 region has the DNA TGTGCCACCAGTGATTCGCGTTGGGGAACCCAGCAGTTCTTC.

This clonotype was counted a few times. The chain carries TRBV7-8 and TRBJ2-3; 8 bases agree with TRBD1. CDR1 is SGHVS and CDR2 is FQNEAQ in the germline V gene. The CDR3 sequence is 19 residues long. V was pared by 5 bases and J by 2 bases, with 18 bases of the junction left unmatched. The CDR3 spells CASSPKGRTGHRFTDTQYF. CDR3 nucleotide sequence: TGTGCCAGCAGCCCTAAGGGGAGGACAGGGCATAGGTTCACAGATACGCAGTATTTT.

CDR3 region: CASSNRAAMPYNEQFF. The CDR3 DNA is TGTGCCAGCAGCAACCGGGCCGCTATGCCCTACAATGAGCAGTTCTTC. The chain couples TRBV2 to TRBJ2-1; the D is unclear. This CDR3 comprises 16 residues. Per the germline V gene, CDR1 is SNHLY and CDR2 is FYNNEI. V lost 6 bases and J 2 bases, leaving 17 bases between the germline ends.